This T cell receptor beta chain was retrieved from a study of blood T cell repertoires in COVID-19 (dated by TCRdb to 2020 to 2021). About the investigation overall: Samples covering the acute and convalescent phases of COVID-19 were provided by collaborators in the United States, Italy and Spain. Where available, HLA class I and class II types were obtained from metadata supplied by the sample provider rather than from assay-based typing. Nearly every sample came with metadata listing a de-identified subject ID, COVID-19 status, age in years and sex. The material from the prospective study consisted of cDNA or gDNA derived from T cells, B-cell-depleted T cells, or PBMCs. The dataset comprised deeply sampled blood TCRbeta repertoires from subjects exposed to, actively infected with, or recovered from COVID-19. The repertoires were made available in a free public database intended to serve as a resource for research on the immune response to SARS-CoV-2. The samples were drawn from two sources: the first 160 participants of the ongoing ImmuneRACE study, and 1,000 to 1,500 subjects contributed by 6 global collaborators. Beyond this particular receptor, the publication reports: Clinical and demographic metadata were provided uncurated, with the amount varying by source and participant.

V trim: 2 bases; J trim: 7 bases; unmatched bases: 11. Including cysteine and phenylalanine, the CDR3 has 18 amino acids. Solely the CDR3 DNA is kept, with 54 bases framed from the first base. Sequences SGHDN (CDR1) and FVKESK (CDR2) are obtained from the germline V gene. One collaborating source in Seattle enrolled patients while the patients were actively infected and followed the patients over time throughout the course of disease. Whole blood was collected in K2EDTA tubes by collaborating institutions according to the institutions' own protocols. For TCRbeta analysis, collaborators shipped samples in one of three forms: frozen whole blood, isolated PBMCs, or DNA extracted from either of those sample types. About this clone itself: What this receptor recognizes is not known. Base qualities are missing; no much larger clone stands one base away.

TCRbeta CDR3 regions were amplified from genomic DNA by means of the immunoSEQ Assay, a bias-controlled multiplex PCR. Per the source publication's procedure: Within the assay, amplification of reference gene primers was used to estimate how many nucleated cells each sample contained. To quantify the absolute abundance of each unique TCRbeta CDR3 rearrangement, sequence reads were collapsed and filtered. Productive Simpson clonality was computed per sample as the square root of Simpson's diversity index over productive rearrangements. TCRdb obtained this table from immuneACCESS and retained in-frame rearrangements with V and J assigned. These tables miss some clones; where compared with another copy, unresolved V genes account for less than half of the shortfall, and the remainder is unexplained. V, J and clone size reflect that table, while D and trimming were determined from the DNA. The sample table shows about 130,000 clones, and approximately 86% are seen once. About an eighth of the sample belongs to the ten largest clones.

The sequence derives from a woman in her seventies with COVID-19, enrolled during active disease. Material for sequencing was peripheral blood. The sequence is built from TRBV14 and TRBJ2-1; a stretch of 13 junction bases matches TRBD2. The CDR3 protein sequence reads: CASSQLGLAGLRMNEQFF. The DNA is TGTGCCAGCAGCCAATTGGGACTAGCGGGGTTACGTATGAATGAGCAGTTCTTC.